This TCR beta chain stems from a study of PD-L1 blockade in urothelial cancer. Study-level background: Analyzed time points were 3 weeks (second dose) and 6 weeks after therapy began. The study, taken as a whole, reports: Prediction of better survival came from below-median pretreatment blood TCR clonality.

Repertoires were generated with immunoSEQ multiplex PCR, while TCRdb's copy carries only in-frame clones and drops some. The sample gives 130,000 or so clones, roughly 84% of which show up once; 3.2% is in the top ten. On this clone: Its antigen is not known.

This CDR3 comprises 17 residues. Germline V gives CDR1 SGHNT, CDR2 YENEEA. V lost 3 bases, J lost 6 bases, and 21 bases lay in between. The time point here: pretreatment peripheral blood. Peripheral blood mononuclear cells were collected from every patient before and during treatment, yielding between 1 and 8 samples per patient. Sequences were derived from PBMCs, sampled around atezolizumab (anti-PD-L1) treatment. The source of this sequence is a man aged 50 to 60 with urothelial cancer. The chain combines TRBV11-3 with TRBJ1-3, with D hard to call. The CDR3 coding sequence is TGTGCCAGCAGCTTTGCTGGTGCGGAACACAAAATAAACACCATATATTTT. It is translated as CASSFAGAEHKINTIYF.